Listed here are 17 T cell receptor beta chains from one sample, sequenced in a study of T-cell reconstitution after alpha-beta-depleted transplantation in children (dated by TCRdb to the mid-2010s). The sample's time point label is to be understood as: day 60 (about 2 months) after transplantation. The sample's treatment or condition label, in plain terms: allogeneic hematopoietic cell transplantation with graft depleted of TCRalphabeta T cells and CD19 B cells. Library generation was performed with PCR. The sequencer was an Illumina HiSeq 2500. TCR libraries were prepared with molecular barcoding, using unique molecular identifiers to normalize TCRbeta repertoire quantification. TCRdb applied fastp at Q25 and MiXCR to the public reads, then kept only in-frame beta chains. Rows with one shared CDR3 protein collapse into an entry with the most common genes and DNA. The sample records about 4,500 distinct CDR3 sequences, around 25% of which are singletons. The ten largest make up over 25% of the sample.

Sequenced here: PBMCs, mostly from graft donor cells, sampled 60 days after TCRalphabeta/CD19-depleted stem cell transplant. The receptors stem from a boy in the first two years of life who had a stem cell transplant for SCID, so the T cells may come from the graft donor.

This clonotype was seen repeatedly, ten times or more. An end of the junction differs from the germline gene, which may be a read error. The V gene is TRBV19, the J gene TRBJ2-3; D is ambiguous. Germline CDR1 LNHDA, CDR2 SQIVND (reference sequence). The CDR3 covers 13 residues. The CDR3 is CASRIDRADTQYF. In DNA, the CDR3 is TGTGCCAGTAGGATAGACCGCGCAGATACGCAGTATTTT.

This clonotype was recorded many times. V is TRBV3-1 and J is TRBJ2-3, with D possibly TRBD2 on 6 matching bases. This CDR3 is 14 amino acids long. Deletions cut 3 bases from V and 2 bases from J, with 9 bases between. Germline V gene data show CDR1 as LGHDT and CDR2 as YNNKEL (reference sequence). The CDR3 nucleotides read TGTGCCAGCAGCCAGGAACTAGCCACAGATACGCAGTATTTT. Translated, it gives CASSQELATDTQYF.

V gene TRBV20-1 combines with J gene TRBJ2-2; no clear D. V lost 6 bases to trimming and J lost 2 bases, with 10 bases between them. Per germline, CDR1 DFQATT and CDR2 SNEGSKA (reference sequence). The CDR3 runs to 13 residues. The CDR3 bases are TGCAGTGCCCCGACTCGTAACACCGGGGAGCTGTTTTTT. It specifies CSAPTRNTGELFF.

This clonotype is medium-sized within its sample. CDR3: CASSQGLPRNIQYF. CDR3 coding DNA: TGTGCCAGCAGCCAGGGACTACCACGGAACATTCAGTACTTC. V and J are TRBV5-8 and TRBJ2-4; 7 bases map to TRBD2. CDR3 size: 14 residues. CDR1 is SGHTS and CDR2 is YDEGEE in the germline V gene. V lost 4 bases, J lost 7 bases, and 8 bases stayed unmatched.

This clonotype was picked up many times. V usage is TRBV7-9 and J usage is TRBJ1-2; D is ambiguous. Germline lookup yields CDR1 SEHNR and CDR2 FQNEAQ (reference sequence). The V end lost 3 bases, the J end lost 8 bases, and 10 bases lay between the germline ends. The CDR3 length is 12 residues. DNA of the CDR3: TGTGCCAGCAGCTTTTGGGTGATGGGCTACACCTTC. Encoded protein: CASSFWVMGYTF.

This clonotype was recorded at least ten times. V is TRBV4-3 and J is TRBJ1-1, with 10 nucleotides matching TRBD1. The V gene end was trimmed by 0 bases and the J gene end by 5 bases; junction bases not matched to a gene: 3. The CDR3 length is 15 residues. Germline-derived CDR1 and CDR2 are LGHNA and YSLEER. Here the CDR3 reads CASSQEPGQGTEAFF. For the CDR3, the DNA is TGCGCCAGCAGCCAAGAGCCGGGACAGGGGACTGAAGCTTTCTTT.

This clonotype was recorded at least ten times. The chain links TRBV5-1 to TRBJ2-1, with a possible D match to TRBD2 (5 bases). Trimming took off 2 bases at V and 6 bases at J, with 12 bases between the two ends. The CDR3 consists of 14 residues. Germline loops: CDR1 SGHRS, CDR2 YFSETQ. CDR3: CASSFRGPRNEQFF. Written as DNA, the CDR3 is TGCGCCAGCAGCTTCAGAGGGCCACGCAATGAGCAGTTCTTC.

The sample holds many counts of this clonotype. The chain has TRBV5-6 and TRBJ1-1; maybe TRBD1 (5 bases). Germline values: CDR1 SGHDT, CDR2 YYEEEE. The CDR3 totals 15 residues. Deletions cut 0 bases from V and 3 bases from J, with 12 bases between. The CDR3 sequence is CASSLAGRGHTEAFF. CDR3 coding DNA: TGTGCCAGCAGCTTGGCCGGTCGGGGCCACACTGAAGCTTTCTTT.

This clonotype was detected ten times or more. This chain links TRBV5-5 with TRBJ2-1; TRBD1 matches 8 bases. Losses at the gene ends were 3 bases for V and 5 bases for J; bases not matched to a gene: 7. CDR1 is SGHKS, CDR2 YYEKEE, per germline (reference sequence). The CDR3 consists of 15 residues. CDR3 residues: CASSSRQGRNNEQFF. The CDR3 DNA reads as TGTGCCAGCAGCTCTCGACAGGGGCGGAACAATGAGCAGTTCTTC.

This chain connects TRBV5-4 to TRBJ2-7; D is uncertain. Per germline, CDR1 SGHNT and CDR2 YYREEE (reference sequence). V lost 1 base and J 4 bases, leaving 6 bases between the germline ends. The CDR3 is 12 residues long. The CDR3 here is CASSLIGYEQYF. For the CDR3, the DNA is TGTGCCAGCAGCTTGATCGGGTACGAGCAGTACTTC.

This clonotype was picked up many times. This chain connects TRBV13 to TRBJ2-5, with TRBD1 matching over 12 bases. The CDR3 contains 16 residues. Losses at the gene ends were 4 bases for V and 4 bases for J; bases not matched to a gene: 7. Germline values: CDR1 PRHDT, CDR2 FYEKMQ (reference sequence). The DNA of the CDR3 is TGTGCCAGCAGCTCCGGGACAGGGGGCGCCGTAGAGACCCAGTACTTC. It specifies CASSSGTGGAVETQYF. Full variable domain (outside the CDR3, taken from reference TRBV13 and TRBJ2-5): AAGVIQSPRHLIKEKRETATLKCYPIPRHDTVYWYQQGPGQDPQFLISFYEKMQSDKGSIPDRFSAQQFSDYHSELNMSSLELGDSALYFCASSSGTGGAVETQYFGPGTRLLVL.

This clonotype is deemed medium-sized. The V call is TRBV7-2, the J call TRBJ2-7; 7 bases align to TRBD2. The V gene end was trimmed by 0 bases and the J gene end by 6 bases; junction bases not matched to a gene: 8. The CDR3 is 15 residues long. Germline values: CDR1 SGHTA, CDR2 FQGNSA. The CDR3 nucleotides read TGTGCCAGCAGCTTAGCGCCCATGACTAGCCCCGAGCAGTACTTC. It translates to CASSLAPMTSPEQYF.

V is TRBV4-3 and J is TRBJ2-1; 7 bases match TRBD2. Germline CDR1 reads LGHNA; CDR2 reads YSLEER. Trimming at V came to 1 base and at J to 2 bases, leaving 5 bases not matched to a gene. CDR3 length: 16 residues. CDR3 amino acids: CASSQGEGPTYNEQFF. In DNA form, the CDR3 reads TGCGCCAGCAGCCAAGGGGAGGGGCCTACCTACAATGAGCAGTTCTTC.

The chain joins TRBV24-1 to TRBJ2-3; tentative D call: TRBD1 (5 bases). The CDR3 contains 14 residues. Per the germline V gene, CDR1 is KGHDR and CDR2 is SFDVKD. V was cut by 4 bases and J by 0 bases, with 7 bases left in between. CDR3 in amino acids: CATSDRQSTDTQYF. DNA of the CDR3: TGTGCCACCAGTGACCGACAGAGCACAGATACGCAGTATTTT.

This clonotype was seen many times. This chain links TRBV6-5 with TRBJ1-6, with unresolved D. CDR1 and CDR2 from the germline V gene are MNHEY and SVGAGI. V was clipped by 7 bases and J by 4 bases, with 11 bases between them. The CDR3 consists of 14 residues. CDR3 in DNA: TGTGCCAGCAACTCTCCCCAGTATAATTCACCCCTCCACTTT. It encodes CASNSPQYNSPLHF.

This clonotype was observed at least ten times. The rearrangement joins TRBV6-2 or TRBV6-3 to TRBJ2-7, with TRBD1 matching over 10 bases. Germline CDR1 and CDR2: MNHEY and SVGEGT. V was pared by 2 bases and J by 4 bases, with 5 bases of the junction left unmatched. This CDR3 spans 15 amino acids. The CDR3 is CASSYRQGAGYEQYF. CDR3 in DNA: TGTGCCAGCAGTTACCGACAGGGGGCAGGTTACGAGCAGTACTTC.

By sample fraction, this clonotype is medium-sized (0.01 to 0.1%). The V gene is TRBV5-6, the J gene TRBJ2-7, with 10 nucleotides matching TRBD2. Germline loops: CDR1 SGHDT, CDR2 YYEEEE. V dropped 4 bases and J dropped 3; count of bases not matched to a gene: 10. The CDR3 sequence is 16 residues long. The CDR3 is CASSQGGLAGVYEQYF. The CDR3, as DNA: TGTGCCAGCAGCCAAGGAGGGCTAGCGGGGGTCTACGAGCAGTACTTC.